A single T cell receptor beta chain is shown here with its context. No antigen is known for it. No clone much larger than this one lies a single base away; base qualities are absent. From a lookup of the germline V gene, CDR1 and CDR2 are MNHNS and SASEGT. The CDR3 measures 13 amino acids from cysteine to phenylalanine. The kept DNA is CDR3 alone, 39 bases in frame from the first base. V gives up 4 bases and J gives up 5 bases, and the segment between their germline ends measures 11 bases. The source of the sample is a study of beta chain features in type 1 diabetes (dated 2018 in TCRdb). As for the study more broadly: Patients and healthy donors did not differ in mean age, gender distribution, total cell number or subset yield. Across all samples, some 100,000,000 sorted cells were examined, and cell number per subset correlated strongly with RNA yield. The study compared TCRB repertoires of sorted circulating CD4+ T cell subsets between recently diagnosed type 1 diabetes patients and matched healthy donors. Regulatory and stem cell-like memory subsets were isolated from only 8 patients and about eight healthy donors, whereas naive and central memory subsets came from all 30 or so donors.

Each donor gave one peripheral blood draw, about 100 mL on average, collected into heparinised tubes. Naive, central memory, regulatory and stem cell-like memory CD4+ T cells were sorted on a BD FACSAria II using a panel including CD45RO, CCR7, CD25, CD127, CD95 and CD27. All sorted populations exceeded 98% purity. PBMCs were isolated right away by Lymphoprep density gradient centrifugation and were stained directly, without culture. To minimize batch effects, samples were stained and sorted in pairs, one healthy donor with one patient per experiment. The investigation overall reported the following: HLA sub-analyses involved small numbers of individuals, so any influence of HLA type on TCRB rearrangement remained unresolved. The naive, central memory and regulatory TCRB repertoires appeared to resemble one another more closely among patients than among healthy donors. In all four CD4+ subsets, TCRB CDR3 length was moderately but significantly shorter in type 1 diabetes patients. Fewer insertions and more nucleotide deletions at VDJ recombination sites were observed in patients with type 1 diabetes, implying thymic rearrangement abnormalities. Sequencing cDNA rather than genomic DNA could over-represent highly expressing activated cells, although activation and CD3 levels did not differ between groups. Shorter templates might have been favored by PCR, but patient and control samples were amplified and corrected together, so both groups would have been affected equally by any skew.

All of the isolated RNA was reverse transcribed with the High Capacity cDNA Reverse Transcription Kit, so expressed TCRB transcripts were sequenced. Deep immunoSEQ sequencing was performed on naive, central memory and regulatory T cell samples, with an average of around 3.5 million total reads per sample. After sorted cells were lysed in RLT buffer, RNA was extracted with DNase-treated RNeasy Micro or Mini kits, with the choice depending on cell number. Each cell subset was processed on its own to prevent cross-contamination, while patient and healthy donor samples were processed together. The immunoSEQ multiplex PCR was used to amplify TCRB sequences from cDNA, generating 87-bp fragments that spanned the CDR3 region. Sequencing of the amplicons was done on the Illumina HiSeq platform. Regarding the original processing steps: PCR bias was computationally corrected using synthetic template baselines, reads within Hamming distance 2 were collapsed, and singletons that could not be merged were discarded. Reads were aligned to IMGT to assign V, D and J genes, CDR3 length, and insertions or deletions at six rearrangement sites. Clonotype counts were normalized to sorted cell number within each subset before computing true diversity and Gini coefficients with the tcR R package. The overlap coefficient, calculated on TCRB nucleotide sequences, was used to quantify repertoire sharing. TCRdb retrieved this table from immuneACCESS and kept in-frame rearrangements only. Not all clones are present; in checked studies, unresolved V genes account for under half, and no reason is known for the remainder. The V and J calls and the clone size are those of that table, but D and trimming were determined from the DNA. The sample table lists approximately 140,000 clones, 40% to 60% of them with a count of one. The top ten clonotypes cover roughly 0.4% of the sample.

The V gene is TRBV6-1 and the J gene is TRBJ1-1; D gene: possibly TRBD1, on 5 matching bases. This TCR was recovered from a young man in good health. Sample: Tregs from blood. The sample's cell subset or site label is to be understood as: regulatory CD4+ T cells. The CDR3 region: CASSGRGFTEAFF. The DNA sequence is TGTGCCAGCAGTGGGAGGGGCTTTACTGAAGCTTTCTTT.